This T cell receptor (beta chain) was found in a study of blood T cell repertoires in COVID-19. Study-level information: Specimens from acute and convalescent COVID-19 originated in the United States, Italy and Spain. From T cells, B-cell-depleted T cells, or PBMCs came the material, which was cDNA or gDNA.

Authors' data handling: From reference gene primer amplification, estimates of nucleated cell counts were derived. Assay: immunoSEQ multiplex PCR; the TCRdb copy retains only in-frame clones and omits some. V, J and clone size are those of that table, while D and trimming were read from the DNA. This table holds about 360,000 clones, about 83% found once. The count of this clone is one. Germline lookup yields CDR1 SEHNR and CDR2 FQNEAQ (reference sequence). The CDR3 consists of 17 residues. V was pared by 1 base and J by 4 bases, with 7 bases of the junction left unmatched. The clonotype originates from a young man with active or convalescent COVID-19. The chain uses TRBV7-9 and TRBJ2-2, with 9 bases fitting TRBD2. Sequences were obtained from peripheral blood. CDR3 bases: TGTGCCAGCAGCTTAGTGCGGGAGGGCCTTGGCACCGGGGAGCTGTTTTTT. Its protein product is CASSLVREGLGTGELFF.